The entry below describes one T cell receptor beta chain. Its antigen is unidentified. The CDR3 does not end in the conserved phenylalanine or tryptophan, so this is likely a read error. RNA transcripts gave rise to amplified TCR beta CDR3 regions. Using the HTBI primer set, a first-round RT-PCR was run on the TCR CDR3. One entry per CDR3 protein results from TCRdb running MiXCR on the multiplex PCR reads. This sample has 400,000 to 550,000 distinct CDR3 sequences, with over 13% found just once. V lost 3 bases and J lost 3; bases outside the gene matches: 9. The CDR3 consists of 15 residues. Germline CDR1 reads DFQATT; CDR2 reads SNEGSKA (reference sequence). This specimen comes from a study of T cells in Graves' hyperthyroidism and ophthalmopathy. Across the study: At initial diagnosis, before any treatment had begun, peripheral blood was obtained. Whole-study findings and limits: A model of 13 V-J features distinguished ophthalmopathy from stable hyperthyroidism.

The receptor comes from a woman under 30 with Graves' hyperthyroidism. The chain has TRBV20-1 and TRBJ2-3; TRBD2 aligns across 7 bases. Sequenced material: blood. The CDR3 coding sequence is TGCAGTGCTAGTAAGGCCACTAGCGAGACAGATACGCAGTATTCT. Residues: CSASKATSETDTQYS.